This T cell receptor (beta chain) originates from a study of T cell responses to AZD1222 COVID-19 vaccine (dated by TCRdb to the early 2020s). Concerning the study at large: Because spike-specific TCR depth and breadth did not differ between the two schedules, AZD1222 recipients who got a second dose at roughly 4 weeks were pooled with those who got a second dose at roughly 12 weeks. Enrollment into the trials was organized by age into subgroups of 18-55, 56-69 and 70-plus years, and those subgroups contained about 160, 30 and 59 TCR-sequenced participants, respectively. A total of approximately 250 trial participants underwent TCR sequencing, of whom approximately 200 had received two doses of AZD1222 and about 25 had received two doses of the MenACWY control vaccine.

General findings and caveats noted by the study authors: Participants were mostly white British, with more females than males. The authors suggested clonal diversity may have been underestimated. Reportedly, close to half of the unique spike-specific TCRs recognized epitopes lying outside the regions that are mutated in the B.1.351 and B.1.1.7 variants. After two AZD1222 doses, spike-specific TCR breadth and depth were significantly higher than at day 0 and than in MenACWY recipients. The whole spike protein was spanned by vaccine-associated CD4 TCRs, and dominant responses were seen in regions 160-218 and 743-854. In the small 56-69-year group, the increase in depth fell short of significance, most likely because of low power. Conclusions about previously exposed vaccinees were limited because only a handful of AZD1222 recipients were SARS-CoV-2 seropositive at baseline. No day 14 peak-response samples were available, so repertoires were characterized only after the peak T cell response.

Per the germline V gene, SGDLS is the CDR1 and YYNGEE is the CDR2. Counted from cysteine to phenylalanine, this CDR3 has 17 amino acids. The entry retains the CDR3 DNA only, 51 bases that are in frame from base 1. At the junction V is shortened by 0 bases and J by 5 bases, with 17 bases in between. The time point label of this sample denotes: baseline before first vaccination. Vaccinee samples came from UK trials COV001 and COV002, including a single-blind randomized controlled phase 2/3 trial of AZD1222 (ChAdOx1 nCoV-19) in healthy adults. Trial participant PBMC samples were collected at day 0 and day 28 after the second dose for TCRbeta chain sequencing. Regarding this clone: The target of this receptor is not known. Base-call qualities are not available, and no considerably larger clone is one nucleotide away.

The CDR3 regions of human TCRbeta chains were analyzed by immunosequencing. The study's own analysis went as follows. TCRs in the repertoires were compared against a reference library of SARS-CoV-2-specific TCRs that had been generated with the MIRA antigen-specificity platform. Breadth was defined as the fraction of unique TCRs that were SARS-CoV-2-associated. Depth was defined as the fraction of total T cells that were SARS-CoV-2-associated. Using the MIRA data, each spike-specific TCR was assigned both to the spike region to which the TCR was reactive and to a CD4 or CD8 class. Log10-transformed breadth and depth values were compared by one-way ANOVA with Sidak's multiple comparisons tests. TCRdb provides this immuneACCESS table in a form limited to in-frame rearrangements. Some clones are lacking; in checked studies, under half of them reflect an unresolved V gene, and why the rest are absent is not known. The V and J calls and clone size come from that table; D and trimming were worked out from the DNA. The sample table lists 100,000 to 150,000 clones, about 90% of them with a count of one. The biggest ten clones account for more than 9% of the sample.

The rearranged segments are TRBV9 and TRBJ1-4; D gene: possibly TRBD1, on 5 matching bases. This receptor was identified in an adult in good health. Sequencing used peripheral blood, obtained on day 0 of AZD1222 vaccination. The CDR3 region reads CASSVVGSPGANEKLFF. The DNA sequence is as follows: TGTGCCAGCAGCGTAGTAGGGTCTCCTGGGGCCAATGAAAAACTGTTTTTT.